This TCR beta chain is drawn from a study of blood T cell repertoires in COVID-19. Study information: Italy, Spain and the United States were the sources of the convalescent and acute COVID-19 samples. PBMCs, B-cell-depleted T cells, or T cells provided the cDNA or gDNA that made up the material.

Germline V gives CDR1 MNHNS, CDR2 SASEGT. The CDR3 has 16 amino acids. Unmatched junction bases numbered 5, after V lost 2 bases and J lost 1 base. Per the authors' pipeline: The authors estimated nucleated cell counts from reference gene primer amplification. Sequencing was performed with immunoSEQ multiplex PCR; in TCRdb, only in-frame clones are kept and a portion is missing. The DNA was the basis for D and trimming; V, J and clone size are from that table. The sample includes some 96,000 clones, over 65% of them seen just once. Sequencing was carried out using peripheral blood. The TCR was taken from a human donor in a cohort sampled during active COVID-19. The genes are TRBV6-1 and TRBJ2-7; 10 nucleotides line up with TRBD2. The CDR3 spells CASSELASGSSYEQYF. The CDR3 nucleotides read TGTGCCAGCAGTGAATTGGCTAGCGGGAGTTCCTACGAGCAGTACTTC.